In its sample, the clone carrying this T cell receptor beta chain was seen a few times. The antigen remains unidentified. CD45RO/CCR7/CD25/CD127/CD95/CD27 sorting isolated CD4+ naive, central memory, regulatory and stem cell-like memory cells. The entry originates in a study of beta chain features in type 1 diabetes. The study's findings and limits: Type 1 diabetes patients had fewer VDJ junction insertions and more deletions. The study found moderately but significantly shorter TCRB CDR3s in all four CD4+ subsets of Type 1 diabetes patients.

Germline V gene data show CDR1 as DFQATT and CDR2 as SNEGSKA (reference sequence). V lost 6 bases to trimming and J lost 9 bases, with 12 bases between them. CDR3 length: 11 residues. cDNA synthesis used the whole RNA isolate, giving expressed TCRB sequences. TCRdb's copy holds only in-frame clones and misses some; the assay was immunoSEQ multiplex PCR. This sample has a few hundred thousand clones, with roughly 12% found just once. Specimen: naive CD4+ T cells from blood. The source is a woman between 18 and 30 years old with type 1 diabetes. This chain connects TRBV20-1 to TRBJ2-1, with TRBD1 as a possible D gene (6 bases). The CDR3 protein is CSAQGFGEQFF. CDR3 sequence (DNA): TGCAGTGCCCAGGGGTTTGGTGAGCAGTTCTTC.